One sample yielded the 2 T cell receptor beta chains listed below, sequenced in a study of blood T cell repertoires in COVID-19. Using immunoSEQ multiplex PCR, the repertoire was profiled, and TCRdb retains in-frame clones only, with some absent. The sample has 220,000 or so clones, roughly 81% seen once. Source material: peripheral blood. The receptors were gathered from a man aged 45 to 65 who had recovered from COVID-19.

The rearrangement joins TRBV27 to TRBJ2-2, with TRBD2 identical over 9 bases. Looked up from germline, CDR1 is MNHEY and CDR2 is SMNVEV (reference sequence). V lost 6 bases, J lost 4 bases, and 9 bases stayed unmatched. The CDR3 totals 16 residues. The CDR3 DNA reads as TGTGCCAGCAGCCCTCCACGCGGGAGGGCCACCGGGGAGCTGTTTTTT. Translating it yields CASSPPRGRATGELFF.

This clone was seen once. The chain employs TRBV5-4 and TRBJ1-2, with 10 bases identical to TRBD1. Germline V gene lookup returns CDR1 SGHNT and CDR2 YYREEE (reference sequence). V lost 4 bases and J lost 4; bases outside the gene matches: 4. The CDR3 is 14 residues long. The CDR3 reads CASSRDRGFYGYTF. CDR3 DNA sequence: TGTGCCAGCAGCCGGGACAGGGGCTTCTATGGCTACACCTTC.